Many counts were recorded for the clone carrying this T cell receptor beta chain. Its cognate antigen is unknown. The study drew its healthy controls from blood bank volunteers in Maryland, USA. CDR3 length: 14 residues. Trimming removed 7 bases from V and 6 bases from J; junction bases left unmatched: 7. This sample is part of a study of neurological immune-mediated disorders. Synthesis of cDNA used 5'RACE (with 10-nucleotide random UMIs). TCRdb fed the 5' RACE reads into MiXCR, producing one record per CDR3 protein. The table records over 65,000 distinct CDR3 sequences, around 9.9% of them present only once. Study-wide results and limits: No CDR3 amino acid sequences were shared by expanded clones across subjects, suggesting private repertoires in all groups. While HTLV-1-associated myelopathy showed the greatest TCR clonal expansion, multiple sclerosis showed the least, falling below healthy controls.

The rearrangement joins TRBV12-3 or TRBV12-4 to TRBJ2-1, with TRBD1 matching over 9 bases. Sequencing used PBMCs. This TCR was recovered from a man between 45 and 60 years old in good health. The CDR3 is CASTSGTGINEQFF. The DNA of the CDR3 is TGTGCCAGCACCTCCGGGACAGGGATCAATGAGCAGTTCTTC.